Ten or more counts support the clone carrying this TCR beta chain. TCR beta CDR3 regions were amplified from RNA transcripts. The HTBI primer set served for first-round RT-PCR of the TCR CDR3. Via MiXCR, TCRdb re-called the multiplex PCR reads, giving one row per CDR3 protein. The sample lists about 600,000 distinct CDR3 sequences; 14% were seen once. This record comes from a study of T cells in Graves' hyperthyroidism and ophthalmopathy. The CDR3 is 16 amino acids. Looked up from germline, CDR1 is SGHTA and CDR2 is FQGNSA. Unmatched junction bases numbered 7, after V lost 1 base and J lost 10 bases. The sample comprised blood. The chain couples TRBV7-2 to TRBJ1-6; 10 bases match TRBD1. The sequence derives from a woman under 30 with Graves' ophthalmopathy. CDR3: CASSLVGDRGGSPLHF. In nucleotides, the CDR3 is TGTGCCAGCAGCTTAGTAGGGGACAGGGGAGGATCACCCCTCCACTTT.